This TCR beta chain appears in the sequencing data of a study of blood T cell repertoires in COVID-19. Study overall: COVID-19 samples, acute and convalescent, were from the United States, Italy and Spain. PBMCs, B-cell-depleted T cells, or T cells provided the cDNA or gDNA that made up the material.

The CDR3 runs 15 residues. Per germline, CDR1 WNHNN and CDR2 SYGVQD (reference sequence). The ends were cut back, 1 base at V and 1 base at J, with 11 bases in the middle. In the original processing: Amplification of reference gene primers provided the estimated nucleated cell counts. Clones were sequenced by immunoSEQ multiplex PCR, and TCRdb holds only the in-frame ones, with some missing. V and J calls and clone size follow that table, whereas D and trimming were derived from the DNA. The top ten hold 15% to 17% of the sample, which has some 43,000 clones, over 80% seen once. The TCR was taken from a man aged 55 to 69 with active COVID-19. This chain connects TRBV10-1 to TRBJ2-7; D might be TRBD2 (6 bases). The sequenced sample was peripheral blood. CDR3 residues: CASSEYWGESYEQYF. CDR3 sequence (DNA): TGCGCCAGCAGTGAGTATTGGGGGGAGTCCTACGAGCAGTACTTC.